This passage covers 29 T cell receptor beta chains from one sample sequenced in a study of blood T cells in healthy people across ages. Primed by a sample-barcoded 5' primer and a J-beta primer mix, a second PCR proceeded for roughly 6 to 12 cycles. TCRdb re-called the 5' RACE reads through MiXCR, storing one row per CDR3 protein. Found here are about 1.1 million distinct CDR3 sequences, about two fifths of them singletons; the top ten hold around 12%. Specimen: blood. The source is a man between 18 and 35 years old in good health.

Turning to this clonotype: A much more abundant neighbour one base away suggests this may be a read error. The chain has TRBV4-2 and TRBJ2-7; maybe TRBD1 (5 bases). The CDR3 sequence is 13 residues long. Germline assignment: CDR1 LGHNA and CDR2 YNFKEQ. CDR3 nucleotides: TGTGCCGGCAGCCAAGTGGGCAGGGACGAGCAGTACTTC. This codes for CAGSQVGRDEQYF.

The chain has TRBV6-4 and TRBJ1-1; 10 bases map to TRBD1. CDR3 length equals 10 residues. The germline gives CDR1 MRHNA, CDR2 SNTAGT. V shed 9 bases and J 12 bases; nucleotides not matched to a gene: 4. The CDR3 region is CARGDRGSFF. The CDR3 DNA reads TGTGCCAGAGGGGACAGGGGATCTTTCTTT.

This chain uses TRBV15 with TRBJ1-5; D remains unclear. The CDR3 covers 15 residues. Germline CDR1 LNHNV, CDR2 YYDKDF (reference sequence). V was clipped by 0 bases and J by 0 bases, with 6 bases between them. The CDR3: CATSRDRNSNQPQHF. CDR3 nucleotides: TGTGCCACCAGCAGAGACAGGAATAGCAATCAGCCCCAGCATTTT.

The chain couples TRBV2 to TRBJ2-1; D gene ambiguous. The CDR3 covers 14 residues. Germline CDR1 is SNHLY and CDR2 is FYNNEI. V shed 3 bases and J shed 4 bases, with 10 bases lying between them. In DNA, the CDR3 is TGTGCCAGCAGTGACGCTAGTTTTTACAATGAGCAGTTCTTC. Translation: CASSDASFYNEQFF.

This clonotype has just a few counts. The rearrangement links TRBV11-2 to TRBJ2-7, with TRBD1 matching over 7 bases. V lost 1 base and J lost 0; bases outside the gene matches: 9. Germline V gene data show CDR1 as SGHAT and CDR2 as FQNNGV. There are 17 residues in the CDR3. The CDR3 spells CASSLGAIRTGSYEQYF. The CDR3 DNA sequence: TGTGCCAGCAGCTTAGGGGCGATCCGGACAGGCTCCTACGAGCAGTACTTC.

As to this clonotype: A read error may produce the germline difference seen at one junction end. V usage is TRBV20-1 and J usage is TRBJ2-3; TRBD2 is a possible D gene (5 bases). The CDR3 has 13 residues. Germline lookup yields CDR1 DFQATT and CDR2 SNEGSKA (reference sequence). CDR3 region: CSARRATTDRQYF. The CDR3 region has the DNA TGCAGTGCTAGGCGGGCCACCACAGATAGGCAGTATTTT.

This clonotype was observed a handful of times. This rearrangement joins TRBV29-1 to TRBJ2-7, with D possibly TRBD1 on 7 matching bases. Germline V gene sequence: CDR1 SQVTM, CDR2 ANQGSEA. Trimming took 3 bases from V and 2 from J, leaving 11 bases between them. The CDR3 contains 13 residues. The chain's CDR3 is CSVEEGQPYEQYF. CDR3 nucleotide sequence: TGCAGCGTTGAGGAGGGACAGCCCTACGAGCAGTACTTC.

This chain uses TRBV20-1 with TRBJ1-5, with no clear D. Germline V CDR1 and CDR2: DFQATT, SNEGSKA (reference sequence). Trimming removed 0 bases from V and 10 bases from J, with 13 bases in between. The CDR3 runs to 13 residues. For the CDR3, the DNA is TGCAGTGCTAGAGATCCACAAGGGCAACCCCAGCATTTT. Encoded protein: CSARDPQGQPQHF.

V gene TRBV7-9 combines with J gene TRBJ1-1; no clear D gene. There are 12 residues in the CDR3. V was cut by 8 bases and J by 0 bases, with 7 bases left in between. Germline CDR1 and CDR2: SEHNR and FQNEAQ (reference sequence). As DNA, the CDR3 is TGTGCCAGCGGTGAGGTGAACACTGAAGCTTTCTTT. It is translated as CASGEVNTEAFF.

The chain is built from TRBV20-1 and TRBJ2-3, with 9 nucleotides matching TRBD2. V lost 6 bases and J lost 6; bases outside the gene matches: 13. This CDR3 contains 15 residues. Germline V gene lookup returns CDR1 DFQATT and CDR2 SNEGSKA (reference sequence). CDR3 DNA: TGCAGTGCAATCCAGAACGCGGGGGGGCCGGATACGCAGTATTTT. This codes for CSAIQNAGGPDTQYF.

V gene TRBV5-6 combines with J gene TRBJ2-1; 7 bases agree with TRBD2. V gave up 2 bases and J gave up 3 bases; unmatched junction bases: 11. The CDR3 is made up of 17 amino acids. In germline, CDR1 is SGHDT, CDR2 YYEEEE. This CDR3 reads CASSFTPNIAGYNEQFF. CDR3 DNA sequence: TGTGCCAGCAGCTTCACCCCGAACATAGCGGGCTACAATGAGCAGTTCTTC.

In the case of this clonotype: The junction departs from germline at one end; a sequencing error may be responsible. V is TRBV10-3 and J is TRBJ2-3; either TRBD1 or TRBD2 may supply D (5 bases each). This CDR3 region has 14 residues. Germline V CDR1 and CDR2: ENHRY, SYGVKD. The CDR3 spells CATRRGPLVDTRYF. The DNA for the CDR3 is TGTGCCACGCGCCGGGGACCTCTGGTAGATACGCGGTATTTT.

The chain recombines TRBV29-1 with TRBJ2-2; D remains ambiguous. V was shortened by 3 bases and J by 2 bases, with 4 bases between the two germline ends. The CDR3 covers 12 residues. Looked up from germline, CDR1 is SQVTM and CDR2 is ANQGSEA. The CDR3 DNA reads as TGCAGCGTTGAGAGAAACACCGGGGAGCTGTTTTTT. It is translated as CSVERNTGELFF.

This clonotype came up a few times. This rearrangement joins TRBV7-3 to TRBJ2-5; no reliable D call. Germline V lookup: CDR1 SGHTA, CDR2 FQGTGA. The CDR3 totals 15 residues. The V gene lost 2 bases and the J gene lost 2 bases, with 12 bases spanning the gap. This CDR3 is CASSLSPSRQETQYF. The CDR3 nucleotides are TGTGCCAGCAGCTTATCCCCCAGTAGACAAGAGACCCAGTACTTC.

This clonotype was found a few times. This CDR3 reads CASSQDWRQGDGYTF. The CDR3 nucleotides are TGCGCCAGCAGCCAAGATTGGCGTCAGGGAGATGGCTACACCTTC. The chain combines TRBV4-3 with TRBJ1-2; the D gene is possibly TRBD1 (5 bases). The CDR3 contains 15 residues. CDR1 LGHNA and CDR2 YSLEER come from the germline V gene. The ends were cut back, 0 bases at V and 6 bases at J, with 14 bases in the middle.

The chain recombines TRBV6-6 with TRBJ1-6; D call uncertain. V dropped 6 bases and J dropped 11 bases, with 23 bases sitting between them. This CDR3 contains 16 residues. From germline, CDR1 is MNHNY and CDR2 SVGAGI (reference sequence). CDR3 nucleotides: TGTGCCAGCAGCCACGTTCTTCTGGGAGGGCTGACACCCCTCCACTTT. It specifies CASSHVLLGGLTPLHF.

This rearrangement joins TRBV28 to TRBJ2-5; D not resolved. The J call could be wrong; TRBJ2-7 is a better fit for the DNA end. The CDR3 is 13 residues long. Germline assignment: CDR1 MDHEN and CDR2 SYDVKM. The CDR3 reads CASSPVPTYEQYF. The DNA of the CDR3 is TGTGCCAGCAGCCCCGTTCCTACCTACGAGCAGTACTTC.

The chain uses TRBV9 and TRBJ2-1, with D possibly being TRBD1 or TRBD2 (5 bases each). This CDR3 has 13 residues. Germline V CDR1 and CDR2: SGDLS, YYNGEE. Between the trimmed V and J ends, which lost 10 bases and 8 bases, there was a span of 19 bases. The CDR3 spells CASTAGMGDEQFF. The CDR3 bases are TGTGCCTCAACCGCGGGTATGGGGGATGAGCAGTTCTTC.

This chain links TRBV7-3 with TRBJ2-3; 8 positions match TRBD2. V trimming: 3 bases; J trimming: 1 base; junction bases outside the gene matches: 6. Germline V gene lookup returns CDR1 SGHTA and CDR2 FQGTGA. The CDR3 runs to 16 residues. In DNA, the CDR3 is TGTGCCAGCAGCTTTCGGGGTAGCGGGGGCACAGATACGCAGTATTTT. It specifies CASSFRGSGGTDTQYF.

This clonotype appeared a single time. The J gene is TRBJ1-4, the V gene TRBV7-9; D gene uncertain. The V end lost 4 bases, the J end lost 3 bases, and 9 bases lay between the germline ends. The CDR3 has 14 residues. Germline V gives CDR1 SEHNR, CDR2 FQNEAQ (reference sequence). Here the CDR3 reads CASSSNKANEKLFF. In DNA form, the CDR3 reads TGTGCCAGCAGCTCCAATAAGGCTAATGAAAAACTGTTTTTT.

The chain links TRBV20-1 to TRBJ1-6; no clear D. The CDR3 runs to 14 residues. Deletions cut 3 bases from V and 10 bases from J, with 16 bases between. Germline V gene data show CDR1 as DFQATT and CDR2 as SNEGSKA (reference sequence). The CDR3 here is CSARTGISISPLHF. The CDR3 DNA reads as TGCAGTGCTAGGACCGGGATCTCGATCTCACCCCTCCACTTT.

As DNA, the CDR3 is TGTGCCAGCAGCGTAGGGACTGAGTCCAACTACAATGAGCAGTTCTTC. Protein sequence: CASSVGTESNYNEQFF. V gene TRBV9 combines with J gene TRBJ2-1, with D perhaps TRBD2 (5 bases). The V gene's germline CDR1 is SGDLS and CDR2 YYNGEE. The CDR3 consists of 16 residues. The V end lost 0 bases, the J end lost 3 bases, and 13 bases lay between the germline ends. Using reference TRBV9 and TRBJ2-1 for the parts outside the CDR3, the full variable domain is DSGVTQTPKHLITATGQRVTLRCSPRSGDLSVYWYQQSLDQGLQFLIQYYNGEERAKGNILERFSAQQFPDLHSELNLSSLELGDSALYFCASSVGTESNYNEQFFGPGTRLTVL.

The sample holds one count of this clonotype. The chain uses TRBV29-1 and TRBJ2-2; 7 bases line up with TRBD1. CDR1 and CDR2 from the germline V gene are SQVTM and ANQGSEA. With V trimmed by 6 bases and J by 0 bases, 7 bases remained unmatched. The CDR3 extends over 15 amino acids. The CDR3 is CSVRQGPPNTGELFF. CDR3 coding DNA: TGCAGCGTAAGACAGGGTCCACCGAACACCGGGGAGCTGTTTTTT.

The chain joins TRBV5-5 to TRBJ1-2; 8 positions match TRBD1. CDR3 length: 16 amino acids. Trimming at V came to 4 bases and at J to 1 base, leaving 9 bases not matched to a gene. Germline V gives CDR1 SGHKS, CDR2 YYEKEE (reference sequence). The CDR3 protein is CASSPTGQEINYGYTF. CDR3 coding DNA: TGTGCCAGCAGCCCGACGGGACAGGAAATTAACTATGGCTACACCTTC.

V and J are TRBV20-1 and TRBJ2-2; no clear D. The germline V gene encodes CDR1 DFQATT and CDR2 SNEGSKA (reference sequence). The CDR3 has 16 residues. Deletions cut 0 bases from V and 0 bases from J, with 11 bases between. As DNA, the CDR3 is TGCAGTGCTAGAGATTTAATCAGGCCGAACACCGGGGAGCTGTTTTTT. Translating it yields CSARDLIRPNTGELFF.

The chain links TRBV4-1 to TRBJ2-6; D is unclear. V was shortened by 7 bases and J by 2 bases, with 15 bases between the two germline ends. This CDR3 contains 16 residues. Germline V CDR1 and CDR2: MGHRA, YSYEKL. For the CDR3, the DNA is TGCGCCAGCACCGCGAGGCAGATCGCTGGGGCCAACGTCCTGACTTTC. It specifies CASTARQIAGANVLTF.

The V call is TRBV6-5, the J call TRBJ1-1; the match to TRBD1 covers 7 bases. CDR3 size: 16 residues. J gave up 4 bases and V 0 bases, and 8 bases lay outside the gene matches. Germline CDR1 is MNHEY and CDR2 is SVGAGI. The CDR3 sequence: CASSYSPKRDSTEAFF. CDR3 nucleotide sequence: TGTGCCAGCAGTTACTCGCCGAAGAGGGACAGCACTGAAGCTTTCTTT.

CDR3 sequence (DNA): TGTGCCAGCACTCTGAGGGTCGGTGAGCAGTTCTTC. This sequence encodes CASTLRVGEQFF. The V call is TRBV6-2 or TRBV6-3, the J call TRBJ2-1, with D possibly matching TRBD2 (5 bases). CDR3 length equals 12 residues. From germline, CDR1 is MNHEY and CDR2 SVGEGT. The germline V and J ends were trimmed by 7 bases and 9 bases, with 13 bases remaining between them.

The chain recombines TRBV10-3 with TRBJ2-5; D not certain. The CDR3 is made up of 13 amino acids. CDR1 is ENHRY, CDR2 SYGVKD, per germline. V was shortened by 4 bases and J by 0 bases, with 6 bases between the two germline ends. CDR3 in DNA: TGTGCCATCAGTGGAGAAAACCAAGAGACCCAGTACTTC. It is translated as CAISGENQETQYF.